The clone carrying this T cell receptor beta chain was counted at least ten times. Its cognate antigen is unknown. Every patient was untreated before thyroid surgery. V lost 3 bases and J lost 4, with 15 bases in between. The CDR3 covers 15 residues. Germline V gene lookup returns CDR1 MNHEY and CDR2 SMNVEV (reference sequence). Authors' methods: CDR3 was compared across clinicopathological groups, and the resulting differences were used to build a distant-metastasis classifier for papillary thyroid cancer. Through MiXCR, TCRdb re-clonotyped the PCR reads. TCRdb's processing, not the authors' own work, is the source of the V and J calls. The sample yields approximately 38,000 clones, 33% seen once. This entry comes from a study of metastatic and nonmetastatic thyroid tumors. Broader study findings: Significantly greater TCR beta diversity was reportedly found in malignant thyroid tumors than in benign nodules (in blood and tumor).

The rearrangement joins TRBV27 to TRBJ2-5; no firm D call. The receptor's source is a female donor with papillary thyroid cancer or a benign thyroid nodule (not recorded which). Some clones in this sample may be carry-over from other donors' samples. The sample was tumor tissue. The CDR3 loop is CASSLMYSKRETQYF. In nucleotides, the CDR3 is TGTGCCAGCAGTTTGATGTATTCCAAGAGAGAGACCCAGTACTTC.